The 17 T cell receptor beta chains reported below all come from one sample, sequenced in a study of blood T cell repertoires in COVID-19. TCRdb's copy holds only in-frame clones and misses some; the assay was immunoSEQ multiplex PCR. The repertoire holds around 75,000 clones, with 88% as singletons. The specimen was peripheral blood. The receptors stem from a human donor in a cohort sampled during active COVID-19.

This clone was seen only a few times. The CDR3 spells CATSNPTGYPQETQYF. DNA for the CDR3: TGTGCCACCAGCAATCCTACAGGGTACCCCCAAGAGACCCAGTACTTC. The V gene is TRBV15, the J gene TRBJ2-5; TRBD1 might be the D (6 bases). The CDR3 is made up of 16 amino acids. CDR1 is LNHNV and CDR2 is YYDKDF in the germline V gene (reference sequence). V dropped 4 bases and J dropped 1 base, with 16 bases sitting between them.

The chain joins TRBV19 to TRBJ1-5; D uncertain. Trimming shortened V by 5 bases and J by 0 bases, and 5 bases separated the two germline ends. Germline CDR1 LNHDA, CDR2 SQIVND (reference sequence). CDR3 length: 13 amino acids. The CDR3 sequence: CASSLRSNQPQHF. In nucleotides, the CDR3 is TGTGCCAGTAGTCTCCGTAGCAATCAGCCCCAGCATTTT.

V and J are TRBV2 and TRBJ2-7; TRBD2 might be the D (5 bases). This CDR3 contains 13 residues. The V gene's germline CDR1 is SNHLY and CDR2 FYNNEI. The V end was cut by 8 bases, the J end by 2 bases, with 13 bases between. The CDR3 nucleotides read TGTGCCAGCCGAATTAGCGCAGCCTACGAGCAGTACGTC. Protein product: CASRISAAYEQYV.

This clone is termed medium-sized. The chain joins TRBV11-2 to TRBJ1-1; 8 bases fit TRBD1. Germline loops: CDR1 SGHAT, CDR2 FQNNGV. The V and J ends lost 4 bases and 8 bases, in that order; junction bases with no gene match: 12. The CDR3 totals 15 residues. CDR3 DNA: TGTGCCAGCAGCTATAAACAGGGGGGGATTAACGAAGCTTTCTTT. Its protein is CASSYKQGGINEAFF.

The chain combines TRBV10-3 with TRBJ2-1; 12 bases are shared with TRBD2. V shed 0 bases, J shed 7 bases, and the junction held 7 bases outside the gene matches. The V gene's germline CDR1 is ENHRY and CDR2 SYGVKD. This CDR3 is built from 17 residues. CDR3 DNA: TGTGCCATCAGTGAGTCGAGGGGACTAGCGGGTAATAATGAGCAGTTCTTC. Translating it yields CAISESRGLAGNNEQFF.

As DNA, the CDR3 is TGCGCCAGCAGCTCGGGACTAGCGGGAGTCAGACCCTACAATGAGCAGTTCTTC. Its protein is CASSSGLAGVRPYNEQFF. This sequence joins TRBV5-1 and TRBJ2-1; 14 bases line up with TRBD2. V was clipped by 3 bases and J by 2 bases; unmatched bases: 7. This CDR3 is 18 amino acids long. The V gene's germline CDR1 is SGHRS and CDR2 YFSETQ.

This chain joins TRBV18 and TRBJ2-2, with 7 bases lining up with TRBD2. The V segment lost 3 bases and the J segment 1 base; nucleotides outside the gene matches: 5. Germline-derived CDR1 and CDR2 are KGHSH and LQKENI. This CDR3 is built from 16 residues. The CDR3 nucleotides read TGTGCCAGCTCACCCGGGCTAGCGGTGAACACCGGGGAGCTGTTTTTT. The encoded protein is CASSPGLAVNTGELFF.

V and J are TRBV10-1 and TRBJ2-7; the D gene is possibly TRBD2 (5 bases). CDR3 size: 15 residues. From germline, CDR1 is WNHNN and CDR2 SYGVQD (reference sequence). V lost 0 bases and J 0 bases, leaving 9 bases between the germline ends. In nucleotides, the CDR3 is TGCGCCAGCAGTGAGTCGCCTAGCAGCTCCTACGAGCAGTACTTC. Translating it yields CASSESPSSSYEQYF.

The chain couples TRBV5-1 to TRBJ1-2; weak D call: TRBD1 (6 bases). The CDR3 extends over 15 amino acids. Looked up from germline, CDR1 is SGHRS and CDR2 is YFSETQ. V lost 0 bases, J lost 0 bases, and 9 bases lay in between. In nucleotides, the CDR3 is TGCGCCAGCAGCTTGGGTACAGGGCCTAACTATGGCTACACCTTC. This sequence encodes CASSLGTGPNYGYTF.

The rearrangement links TRBV7-9 to TRBJ1-6, with D perhaps matching TRBD1 (6 bases). Deletions cut 1 base from V and 5 bases from J, with 9 bases between. The germline V gene has CDR1 SEHNR and CDR2 FQNEAQ (reference sequence). The CDR3 is 15 amino acids. The CDR3: CASSLGTADNSPLHF. DNA of the CDR3: TGTGCCAGCAGCTTAGGGACAGCGGATAATTCACCCCTCCACTTT.

The gene calls are TRBV2 and TRBJ1-1, with a weak D call TRBD1 (6 bases). Trimming stripped 8 bases from V and 2 bases from J, with 15 bases between. Germline loops: CDR1 SNHLY, CDR2 FYNNEI. The CDR3 contains 14 residues. CDR3 nucleotide sequence: TGTGCCAGCGCAAGACAGGCTGGAAACACTGAAGCTTTCTTT. Protein sequence: CASARQAGNTEAFF.

V is TRBV6-5 and J is TRBJ2-7, with D maybe TRBD2 (6 bases). Germline CDR1 is MNHEY and CDR2 is SVGAGI. The CDR3 length is 13 residues. Trimming shortened V by 6 bases and J by 4 bases, and 13 bases separated the two germline ends. For the CDR3, the DNA is TGTGCCAGCAGGCGGGAAGATCTGTACGAGCAGTACTTC. As protein: CASRREDLYEQYF.

The chain employs TRBV7-2 and TRBJ2-5; 10 nucleotides align to TRBD2. There are 17 residues in the CDR3. Germline CDR1 is SGHTA and CDR2 is FQGNSA. V trimming: 7 bases; J trimming: 5 bases; junction bases outside the gene matches: 16. The CDR3 bases are TGTGCCAGCACTTCCAGACTAGCGGGCACCGAAAGGGAGACCCAGTACTTC. Amino acid sequence: CASTSRLAGTERETQYF.

V gene TRBV5-1 combines with J gene TRBJ2-3; 11 bases are shared with TRBD2. There are 13 residues in the CDR3. J gave up 4 bases and V 6 bases, and 1 base lay outside the gene matches. The germline gives CDR1 SGHRS, CDR2 YFSETQ. In DNA, the CDR3 is TGCGCCAGCACACTAGCGGGAGCAGATACGCAGTATTTT. Translating gives CASTLAGADTQYF.

The V gene is TRBV28, the J gene TRBJ1-5; maybe TRBD1 (6 bases). CDR3 length: 14 amino acids. Trimming removed 5 bases from V and 15 bases from J, with 23 bases in between. Per germline, CDR1 MDHEN and CDR2 SYDVKM. This CDR3 is CASSTGTIKSFTHF. In DNA form, the CDR3 reads TGTGCCAGCAGTACCGGGACAATCAAATCTTTCACGCATTTT. The variable domain in full, completed from reference TRBV28 and TRBJ1-5, reads DVKVTQSSRYLVKRTGEKVFLECVQDMDHENMFWYRQDPGLGLRLIYFSYDVKMKEKGDIPEGYSVSREKKERFSLILESASTNQTSMYLCASSTGTIKSFTHFGDGTRLSIL.

The rearrangement links TRBV11-3 to TRBJ2-1, with D possibly TRBD1 on 6 matching bases. Trimming stripped 3 bases from V and 15 bases from J, with 15 bases between. The CDR3 loop spans 12 amino acids. CDR1 and CDR2 from the germline V gene are SGHNT and YENEEA. The CDR3 protein is CASSFQAGAPFF. The CDR3 DNA is TGTGCCAGCAGCTTTCAGGCAGGGGCTCCGTTCTTC.

This sequence joins TRBV2 and TRBJ2-5, with no clear D. The CDR3 extends over 12 amino acids. Trimming pared 6 bases from V and 2 bases from J, leaving 7 bases between. Germline CDR1 SNHLY, CDR2 FYNNEI. For the CDR3, the DNA is TGTGCCAGCAGCCAGTTGCAAGAGACCCAGTACTTC. Translating gives CASSQLQETQYF.